This T cell receptor (beta chain) was sequenced in a study of blood T cells in healthy people across ages. Then a second PCR, running roughly 7 to 11 cycles, was carried out with a sample-barcoded 5' primer and a J-beta primer mix. TCRdb reprocessed the 5' RACE reads with MiXCR, giving one entry per CDR3 protein. The sample consists of some 900,000 distinct CDR3 sequences, around 49% of them appearing once. The CDR3 contains 15 residues. Trimming removed 3 bases at V and 7 bases at J, with 17 bases between. Germline assignment: CDR1 MDHEN and CDR2 SYDVKM. In its sample, this clonotype was seen a few times.

The TCR was taken from a man younger than 40 in good health. The chain couples TRBV28 to TRBJ2-3, with D unclear. Sequencing was carried out using blood. This CDR3 reads CASSLRTALRNTQYF. CDR3 DNA: TGTGCCAGCAGTTTGAGGACGGCTCTTCGGAATACGCAGTATTTT.